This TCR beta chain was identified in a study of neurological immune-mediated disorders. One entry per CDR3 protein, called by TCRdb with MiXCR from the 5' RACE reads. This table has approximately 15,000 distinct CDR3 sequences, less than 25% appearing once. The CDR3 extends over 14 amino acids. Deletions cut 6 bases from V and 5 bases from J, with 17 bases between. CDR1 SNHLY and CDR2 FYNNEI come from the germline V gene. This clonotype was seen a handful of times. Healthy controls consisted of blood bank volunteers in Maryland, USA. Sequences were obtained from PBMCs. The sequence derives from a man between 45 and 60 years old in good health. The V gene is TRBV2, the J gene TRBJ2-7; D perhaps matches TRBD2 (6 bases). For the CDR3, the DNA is TGTGCCAGCAGCGGGACGATAGCGGACCACGAGCAGTACTTC. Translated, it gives CASSGTIADHEQYF.